This T cell receptor (beta chain) originates from a study of cytomegalovirus exposure and HLA in healthy donors. The study, taken as a whole, reports: In a later analysis, compared with equally common non-associated chains, HLA-associated beta chains were more expanded. Using the classifier, cytomegalovirus status was reportedly diagnosed with high specificity and sensitivity. Cytomegalovirus-associated status was assigned to some 160 TCR beta chains.

Points on this clone: As yet, its antigen is unknown.

60 Vbeta and 13 Jbeta primers were used in PCR. The assay was immunoSEQ multiplex PCR, and TCRdb's table has in-frame clones only and misses some. Recorded for this sample: roughly 200,000 clones. Sequenced material: PBMCs. The TCR originated in a man younger than 45 in good health and CMV-seronegative.

CDR3 residues: CASSPREGVSADTQYF. CDR3 bases: TGTGCCAGCAGCCCCAGGGAGGGGGTAAGCGCAGATACGCAGTATTTT. The chain couples TRBV7-9 to TRBJ2-3; tentative D call: TRBD2 (7 bases). Trimming stripped 5 bases from V and 4 bases from J, with 19 bases between. Germline V gives CDR1 SEHNR, CDR2 FQNEAQ (reference sequence). The CDR3 is 16 amino acids.